This T cell receptor beta chain stems from a study of blood T cell repertoires in COVID-19. Across the whole study: Samples taken during acute and convalescent COVID-19 were collected in the United States, Italy and Spain.

Per the germline V gene, CDR1 is LGHDT and CDR2 is YNNKEL (reference sequence). V gave up 3 bases and J gave up 1 base, with 12 bases separating them. The CDR3 has 15 residues. In the study's own analysis: Scientists estimated how many nucleated cells there were by amplifying reference gene primers. The protocol was immunoSEQ multiplex PCR, while the TCRdb copy is restricted to in-frame clones and leaves out a portion. V and J calls and clone size follow that table, whereas D and trimming were derived from the DNA. This sample has around 120,000 clones, with over 70% found just once. Sequencing was done on a sample of peripheral blood. The TCR sequence derives from a woman in her seventies with acute or convalescent COVID-19. The chain combines TRBV3-1 (or the pseudogene TRBV3-2) with TRBJ2-5, with D perhaps TRBD2 (6 bases). In nucleotides, the CDR3 is TGTGCCAGCAGCCAGGGTCCGCGGGGCCAAGAGACCCAGTACTTC. This gives the protein CASSQGPRGQETQYF.